This entry describes one T cell receptor beta chain. TCRdb keeps only in-frame clones here, not all; method: immunoSEQ multiplex PCR. The sample has 120,000 to 150,000 clones, roughly four fifths seen once. These data originate in a study of blood T cell repertoires in COVID-19. Across the study: Acute and convalescent COVID-19 specimens originated in the United States, Italy and Spain.

This CDR3 spans 15 amino acids. V was trimmed by 7 bases and J by 0 bases, leaving 14 bases between them. Germline V gene sequence: CDR1 SGHRS, CDR2 YFSETQ. Sequencing used peripheral blood. The chain combines TRBV5-1 with TRBJ1-3, with D uncertain. This clonotype was obtained from a human donor in a cohort sampled during active COVID-19. The DNA of the CDR3 is TGCGCCAGCCGTGACATGAGAGCCTCTGGAAACACCATATATTTT. Amino acid sequence: CASRDMRASGNTIYF. Filled out from reference TRBV5-1 and TRBJ1-3, the complete variable domain reads KAGVTQTPRYLIKTRGQQVTLSCSPISGHRSVSWYQQTPGQGLQFLFEYFSETQRNKGNFPGRFSGRQFSNSRSEMNVSTLELGDSALYLCASRDMRASGNTIYFGEGSWLTVV.